The TCR beta chain under discussion was sequenced for a study of blood T cell repertoires in COVID-19. In the study overall: Researchers got acute and convalescent COVID-19 samples from the United States, Italy and Spain. PBMCs, B-cell-depleted T cells, or T cells were the source of the cDNA or gDNA that made up the material.

Study processing details: Quantification of nucleated cells was approximated via reference gene primer amplification. The data were produced by immunoSEQ multiplex PCR, yet TCRdb's version contains in-frame clones alone and is incomplete. The V and J calls and the clone size are those of that table, but D and trimming were determined from the DNA. Of hundreds of thousands of clones detected, about 80% appear once; the ten largest clones hold 8.6%. The CDR3 extends over 13 amino acids. Trimming took 3 bases from V and 4 from J, leaving 7 bases between them. Germline-derived CDR1 and CDR2 are ENHRY and SYGVKD.

This sequence was found in a human donor in a cohort sampled during active COVID-19. Sequencing was performed on peripheral blood. V usage is TRBV10-3 and J usage is TRBJ1-5; D is ambiguous. CDR3 in amino acids: CAISDGSNQPQHF. The CDR3, as DNA: TGTGCCATCAGTGACGGGAGTAATCAGCCCCAGCATTTT.